This T cell receptor (beta chain) was sequenced in a study of blood T cell repertoires in COVID-19. Background on the study: Whether acute or convalescent, the COVID-19 samples came from the United States, Italy and Spain. PBMCs, B-cell-depleted T cells, or T cells provided the cDNA or gDNA that made up the material.

The CDR3 length is 13 residues. Germline CDR1 is MNHEY and CDR2 is SVGEGT. Trimming pared 0 bases from V and 5 bases from J, leaving 7 bases between. Per the original data handling: From reference gene primer amplification, estimates of nucleated cell counts were derived. The repertoire was sequenced with immunoSEQ multiplex PCR; TCRdb's copy has only in-frame clones and lacks some. That table furnishes V, J and clone size, whereas the DNA furnished D and trimming. The sample records around 76,000 clones, roughly 82% being singletons. Sequencing input: peripheral blood. This sequence was found in an elderly woman with active or convalescent COVID-19. This sequence joins TRBV6-2 or TRBV6-3 and TRBJ1-2; possible D gene TRBD1, 6 bases. The CDR3 here is CASSYSRGYGYTF. CDR3 in DNA: TGTGCCAGCAGTTACTCAAGGGGGTATGGCTACACCTTC.